The 8 T cell receptor beta chains below all came from one sample that was sequenced in a study of CD8+ T cells in alopecia areata. Treatment given: oral pan-JAK inhibitor, 5-10 mg twice daily. It was cDNA, reverse transcribed from extracted RNA, that served as the sequencing template. Method: immunoSEQ multiplex PCR; TCRdb's copy keeps in-frame clones and lacks some. The sample yields 120,000 or so clones, 58% seen once. Source: CD8+ T cells sorted from blood, taken at week 4, from a patient treated with tofacitinib. These receptors all stem from a human donor with alopecia areata.

The table lists this clone with a few counts. The rearrangement joins TRBV29-1 to TRBJ2-4, with D perhaps TRBD1 (6 bases). In germline, CDR1 is SQVTM, CDR2 ANQGSEA. With 6 bases removed from V and 11 bases from J, the gap between germline ends came to 17 bases. This CDR3 spans 12 amino acids. Here the CDR3 reads CSVQTDSPVQYF. In DNA form, the CDR3 reads TGCAGCGTCCAGACGGACAGCCCTGTTCAGTACTTC.

The chain recombines TRBV25-1 with TRBJ2-7; no clear D. CDR1 is MGHDK and CDR2 is SYGVNS in the germline V gene. The CDR3 consists of 12 residues. The V and J ends lost 5 bases and 5 bases respectively, with 10 bases between them. In DNA, the CDR3 is TGTGCCAGCAGTTATTTTGGGGACGAGCAGTACTTC. This translates into CASSYFGDEQYF.

This clone was detected only a few times. DNA for the CDR3: TGCGCCAGCAGCCAAGACAGCTCGGGGGGCTACACCTTC. Translating gives CASSQDSSGGYTF. The chain links TRBV4-3 to TRBJ1-2, with D unclear. CDR3 length: 13 residues. Germline CDR1 LGHNA, CDR2 YSLEER. V dropped 0 bases and J dropped 8 bases, with 10 bases sitting between them.

The chain recombines TRBV7-6 with TRBJ2-7; 8 nucleotides line up with TRBD1. CDR1 is SGHVS and CDR2 is FNYEAQ in the germline V gene. With V trimmed by 1 base and J by 5 bases, 4 bases remained unmatched. The CDR3 contains 14 residues. The CDR3 loop is CASSLGQGTNEQYF. As DNA, the CDR3 is TGTGCCAGCAGCTTAGGACAGGGGACCAACGAGCAGTACTTC.

In nucleotides, the CDR3 is TGTGCCAGCAGCTTGGGGCGAGGGAACGAGCAGTACTTC. This encodes CASSLGRGNEQYF. The chain carries TRBV7-2 and TRBJ2-7; D assignment may be TRBD1 or TRBD2 (5 bases each). The CDR3 is 13 amino acids. The V end was cut by 3 bases, the J end by 5 bases, with 11 bases between. Germline V gene data show CDR1 as SGHTA and CDR2 as FQGNSA. The variable domain in full, with the rest retrieved from reference TRBV7-2 and TRBJ2-7, is GAGVSQSPSNKVTEKGKDVELRCDPISGHTALYWYRQSLGQGLEFLIYFQGNSAPDKSGLPSDRFSAERTGGSVSTLTIQRTQQEDSAVYLCASSLGRGNEQYFGPGTRLTVT.

V is TRBV4-3 and J is TRBJ2-7, with D uncertain. Trimming took 0 bases from V and 2 from J, leaving 11 bases between them. Germline-derived CDR1 and CDR2 are LGHNA and YSLEER. The CDR3 is 15 amino acids. The CDR3 loop reads CASSQDGVATYEQYF. Written as DNA, the CDR3 is TGCGCCAGCAGCCAAGATGGGGTTGCGACCTACGAGCAGTACTTC.

This chain joins TRBV29-1 and TRBJ2-7; D unresolved. V shed 6 bases and J shed 4 bases, with 16 bases lying between them. The germline V gene encodes CDR1 SQVTM and CDR2 ANQGSEA. The CDR3 length is 13 residues. Written as DNA, the CDR3 is TGCAGCGTCAGGACGGATACCGCTTACGAGCAGTACTTC. Encoded protein: CSVRTDTAYEQYF.

This clone was detected only a few times. This chain connects TRBV25-1 to TRBJ1-2, with D possibly being TRBD1 (5 bases). V lost 6 bases to trimming and J lost 8 bases, with 13 bases between them. Germline CDR1 reads MGHDK; CDR2 reads SYGVNS. This CDR3 has 12 amino acids. The CDR3 region is CASSRDDYGYTF. CDR3 nucleotide sequence: TGTGCCAGCAGCCGGGACGATTACGGCTACACCTTC.